This T cell receptor beta chain was documented in a study of beta chain features in type 1 diabetes. Overall study context: Sorted cells, more than 95,000,000 in number, were examined across all samples.

Of the isolated RNA, all was reverse transcribed, and so the sequenced material was expressed TCRB transcripts. TCRdb's table, derived via immunoSEQ multiplex PCR, lists solely in-frame clones and lacks some. The sample shows around 280,000 clones, approximately 16% of them seen only once. This clone appeared a few times. No antigen is known for it. Study-wide findings and caveats: PCR might favor shorter templates, equally in patients and controls. Moderately but significantly shorter TCRB CDR3s were found in Type 1 diabetes patients in all four CD4+ subsets. The naive, central memory and Treg TCRB repertoires of patients appeared to be more similar to one another than those of healthy donors. Diminished insertions and augmented deletions at VDJ junctions characterized type 1 diabetes patients.

This CDR3 has 13 residues. The V end was cut by 2 bases, the J end by 7 bases, with 12 bases between. The germline CDR1 and CDR2 sequences are MDHEN and SYDVKM. Input material: naive CD4+ T cells from blood. The chain links TRBV28 to TRBJ2-7; no reliable D call. This sequence originates from a man in his late teens or twenties with type 1 diabetes. This CDR3 reads CASSLMAHKEQYF. In DNA form, the CDR3 reads TGTGCCAGCAGTTTAATGGCCCACAAGGAGCAGTACTTC.